A single sample is the source of the 7 T cell receptor beta chains below, sequenced in a study of T cell repertoires in cytomegalovirus infection. TCRdb analysed the reads with MiXCR anew, one entry per CDR3 protein. The sample lists some 180,000 distinct CDR3 sequences; about 15% were seen once. Input material: CD8+ T cells from PBMCs. The receptor source for this set is a human donor in good health (CMV status not recorded). Some clones in this sample may be carry-over from other donors' samples.

Only a few counts were recorded for this clonotype. This sequence joins TRBV7-8 and TRBJ2-3, with 7 bases lining up with TRBD1. There are 16 residues in the CDR3. CDR1 is SGHVS, CDR2 FQNEAQ, per germline. The ends lost 5 bases at V and 3 bases at J; junction bases unmatched: 11. The CDR3 DNA reads TGTGCCAGCAGCACCCAGAGGGGGCGAGGGACAGATACGCAGTATTTT. As protein: CASSTQRGRGTDTQYF.

This clonotype showed up just a few times. The J gene is TRBJ2-3, the V gene TRBV9, with 9 bases matching TRBD1. The germline gives CDR1 SGDLS, CDR2 YYNGEE. J lost 5 bases, V lost 3 bases, and 7 bases had no gene match. CDR3 length: 15 amino acids. CDR3 coding DNA: TGTGCCAGCAGCGGTCCGGGACAGGGTAGAGATACGCAGTATTTT. It encodes CASSGPGQGRDTQYF.

This clonotype occurred many times. The chain links TRBV7-2 to TRBJ1-1; D not certain. CDR3 length equals 14 residues. Germline V gene data show CDR1 as SGHTA and CDR2 as FQGNSA. The germline V and J ends were trimmed by 1 base and 5 bases, with 11 bases remaining between them. The CDR3 DNA follows: TGTGCCAGCAGCTTAGTATCGGGAGGGACTGAAGCTTTCTTT. This codes for CASSLVSGGTEAFF.

The table lists this clonotype with a count of one. V is TRBV6-5 and J is TRBJ2-1, with 10 bases aligning to TRBD2. The germline V gene has CDR1 MNHEY and CDR2 SVGAGI. The CDR3 has 15 residues. V lost 9 bases to trimming and J lost 3 bases; unmatched junction nucleotides: 8. CDR3 in amino acids: CASKPSGGLYNEQFF. The CDR3 DNA is TGTGCCAGTAAACCTAGCGGGGGCCTCTACAATGAGCAGTTCTTC.

This clonotype showed up just a few times. The chain uses TRBV28 and TRBJ1-1, with D perhaps TRBD1 (6 bases). Germline V gene sequence: CDR1 MDHEN, CDR2 SYDVKM. Trimming took 2 bases from V and 5 from J, leaving 12 bases between them. The CDR3 runs 14 residues. This CDR3 reads CASSLPGVATEAFF. The CDR3 DNA is TGTGCCAGCAGTTTACCAGGGGTGGCAACTGAAGCTTTCTTT.

The V and J genes are TRBV6-2 or TRBV6-3 and TRBJ1-2; 7 bases match TRBD1. Germline lookup yields CDR1 MNHEY and CDR2 SVGEGT. This CDR3 is 14 amino acids long. J gave up 5 bases and V 6 bases, and 9 bases lay outside the gene matches. CDR3 sequence: CASRPERTGYGYTF. In DNA form, the CDR3 reads TGTGCCAGCAGACCCGAAAGGACAGGTTATGGCTACACCTTC.

The rearrangement uses TRBV5-5 and TRBJ1-4; 8 bases map to TRBD1. The CDR3 sequence is 15 residues long. Germline V gives CDR1 SGHKS, CDR2 YYEKEE (reference sequence). V was clipped by 4 bases and J by 8 bases; unmatched bases: 10. CDR3 nucleotides: TGTGCCAGCAGCGGCGGACAGGGCTTTTTCGAAAAACTGTTTTTT. Translated: CASSGGQGFFEKLFF.